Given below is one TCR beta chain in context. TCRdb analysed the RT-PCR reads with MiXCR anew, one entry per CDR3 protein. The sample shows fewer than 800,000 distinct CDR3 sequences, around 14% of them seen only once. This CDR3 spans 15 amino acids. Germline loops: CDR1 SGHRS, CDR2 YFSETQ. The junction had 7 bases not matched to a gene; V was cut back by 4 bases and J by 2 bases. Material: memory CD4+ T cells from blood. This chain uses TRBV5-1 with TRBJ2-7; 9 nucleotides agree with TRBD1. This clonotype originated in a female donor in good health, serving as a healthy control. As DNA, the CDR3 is TGCGCCAGCAGCGGGGGACAGGGTAGGACCTACGAGCAGTACTTC. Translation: CASSGGQGRTYEQYF.